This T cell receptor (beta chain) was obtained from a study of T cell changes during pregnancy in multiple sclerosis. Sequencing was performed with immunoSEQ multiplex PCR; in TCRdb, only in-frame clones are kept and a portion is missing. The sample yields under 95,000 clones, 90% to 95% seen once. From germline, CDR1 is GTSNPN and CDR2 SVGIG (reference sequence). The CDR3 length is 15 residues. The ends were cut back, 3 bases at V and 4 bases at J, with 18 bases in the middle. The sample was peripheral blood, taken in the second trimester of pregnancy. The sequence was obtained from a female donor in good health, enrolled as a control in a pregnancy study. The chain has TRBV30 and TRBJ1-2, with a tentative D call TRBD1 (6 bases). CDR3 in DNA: TGTGCCTGGAGCGCACTAACAGGGAGGGTCTATGGCTACACCTTC. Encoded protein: CAWSALTGRVYGYTF.